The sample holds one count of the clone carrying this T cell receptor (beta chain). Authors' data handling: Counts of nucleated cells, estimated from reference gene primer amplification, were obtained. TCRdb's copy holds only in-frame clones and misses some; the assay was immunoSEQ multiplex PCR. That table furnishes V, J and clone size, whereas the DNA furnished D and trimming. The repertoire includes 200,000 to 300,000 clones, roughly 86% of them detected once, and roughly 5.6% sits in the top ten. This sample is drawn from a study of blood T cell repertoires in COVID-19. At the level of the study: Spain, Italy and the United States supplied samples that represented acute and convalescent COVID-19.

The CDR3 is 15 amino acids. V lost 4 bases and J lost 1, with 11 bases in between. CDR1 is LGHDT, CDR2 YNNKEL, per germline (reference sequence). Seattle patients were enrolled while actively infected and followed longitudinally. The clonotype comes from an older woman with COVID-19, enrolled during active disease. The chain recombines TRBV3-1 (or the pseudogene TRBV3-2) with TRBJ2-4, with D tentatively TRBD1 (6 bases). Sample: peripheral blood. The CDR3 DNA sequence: TGTGCCAGCAGCCTTGATAGGGGGGCCAAAAACATTCAGTACTTC. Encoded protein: CASSLDRGAKNIQYF.